The entry below describes one TCR beta chain. Its antigen is unknown. There are no base qualities to consult, and no much larger clone falls within one base. TCR cDNA was synthesized by 5'RACE template switching, which introduced a universal primer site and unique molecular identifiers. Priming of cDNA synthesis was performed from both the TCR alpha and TCR beta constant segments. Two PCR steps were used to amplify libraries, with sample barcodes and sequencing adapters being added in the second step. Sequencing of the libraries was done on either Illumina HiSeq 2500 (2x100 bp) or NovaSeq (2x150 bp). The authors processed their data as follows. Reads were demultiplexed and collapsed into UMI consensus sequences with MIGEC, and V(D)J alignment was performed with MiXCR. Vaccine-responding clonotypes were defined with edgeR using replicate PBMC samples, requiring FDR below 0.01 and a log2 fold change above 5 up to day 15. CD4 or CD8 identity was assigned to each bulk clonotype according to whether the clonotype was present at higher abundance in the sequenced CD4 repertoire or the sequenced CD8 repertoire. TCRdb reworked the public reads: Q25 trimming with fastp, MiXCR clone assembly, productive beta chains retained. Each entry is one CDR3 protein sequence, shown with its most common DNA and genes. Here the V and J calls rest on TCRdb's processing, not on the authors' analysis. This sample lists a few hundred thousand distinct CDR3 sequences; less than 20% were detected once. Roughly 17% of the sample is taken by the ten largest.

These data originate in a study of T cells after yellow fever vaccination (dated by TCRdb to about 2019). For context, the study as a whole: The SMART-Seq v4 Ultra Low Input RNA kit was used to prepare libraries from fractions with low cell numbers. To follow T-cell clones before and after primary and booster YFV17D yellow fever vaccination, bulk TCR alpha and beta repertoires were sequenced over time. Blood was collected at multiple timepoints before and after primary and secondary immunization, and bulk PBMC replicates and cell subsets were isolated. Two healthy male donors made up the cohort, one aged 18 to 30 years and the other aged 30 to 39 years.

Explained via the paper, the treatment or condition label denotes: live attenuated yellow fever vaccine strain. At every blood-draw timepoint, two biological replicates of bulk PBMCs were collected. PBMCs were isolated from peripheral blood using a standard Ficoll-Paque protocol. TriZol was used to extract RNA from bulk PBMCs, from CD4 and CD8 fractions, and from dextramer-positive and dextramer-negative fractions. V trim: 10 bases; J trim: 2 bases; unmatched bases: 10. The germline V gene (reference sequence) yields SEHNR for CDR1 and FQNEAQ for CDR2. The CDR3 starts with the cysteine, ends with the phenylalanine, and has 14 residues. Only the CDR3 DNA is retained, 42 bases long and in frame from the first base. General conclusions and limits of the study: Compared with the primary T-cell response, the secondary T-cell response was faster but weaker, reaching its peak on day 5 rather than on day 15. A small fraction of clonotypes appeared in both the CD4 and CD8 compartments, likely as a result of convergent recombination. Because the study included only two donors, the extent to which the findings can be generalized is limited. Computational filtering was required because FACS-sorted repertoires could contain abundant contaminating clonotypes from the bulk population. Most clones expanded after primary vaccination (approximately 97% of CD4 and 70% to 90% of CD8) were re-detected after the booster, suggesting that broad memory maintenance occurred.

This sequence originates from a man aged 18-30 years who received the YFV17D yellow fever vaccine. This receptor chain uses TRBV7-9 and TRBJ1-2, with 7 bases aligning to TRBD1. Sequencing used PBMCs, obtained 5 days after the first yellow fever vaccination. The base sequence is TGTGCCATCACAATCAGGGGACAGAACTATGGCTACACCTTC. Its protein is CAITIRGQNYGYTF.